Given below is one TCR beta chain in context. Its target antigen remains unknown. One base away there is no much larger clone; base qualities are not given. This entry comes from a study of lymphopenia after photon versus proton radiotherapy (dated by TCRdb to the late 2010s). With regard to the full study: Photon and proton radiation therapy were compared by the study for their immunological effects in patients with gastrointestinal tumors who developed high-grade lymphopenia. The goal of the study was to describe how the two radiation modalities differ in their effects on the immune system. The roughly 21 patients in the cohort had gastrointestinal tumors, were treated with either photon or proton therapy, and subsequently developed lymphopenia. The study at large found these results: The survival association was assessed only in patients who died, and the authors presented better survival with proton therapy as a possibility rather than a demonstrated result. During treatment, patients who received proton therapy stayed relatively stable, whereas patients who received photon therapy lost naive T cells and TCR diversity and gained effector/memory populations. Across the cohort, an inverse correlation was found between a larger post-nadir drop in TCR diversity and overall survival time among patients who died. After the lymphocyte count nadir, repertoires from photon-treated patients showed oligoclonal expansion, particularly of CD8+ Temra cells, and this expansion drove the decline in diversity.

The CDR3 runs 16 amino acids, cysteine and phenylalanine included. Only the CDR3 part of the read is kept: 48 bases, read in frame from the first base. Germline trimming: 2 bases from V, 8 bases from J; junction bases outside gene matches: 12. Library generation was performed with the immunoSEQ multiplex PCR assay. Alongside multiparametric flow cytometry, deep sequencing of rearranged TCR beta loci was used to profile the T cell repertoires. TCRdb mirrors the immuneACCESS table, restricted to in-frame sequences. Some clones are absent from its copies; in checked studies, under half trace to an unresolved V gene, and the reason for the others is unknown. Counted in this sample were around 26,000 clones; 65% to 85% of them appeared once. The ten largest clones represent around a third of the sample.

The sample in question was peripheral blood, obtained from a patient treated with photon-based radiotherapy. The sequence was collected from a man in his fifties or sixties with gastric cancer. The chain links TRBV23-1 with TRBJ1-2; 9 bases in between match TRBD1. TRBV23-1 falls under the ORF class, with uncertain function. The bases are TGCGCCAGCAGTCAAATCCCCTCCGACAGGGGGAGAGGCTACACCTTC. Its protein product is CASSQIPSDRGRGYTF.